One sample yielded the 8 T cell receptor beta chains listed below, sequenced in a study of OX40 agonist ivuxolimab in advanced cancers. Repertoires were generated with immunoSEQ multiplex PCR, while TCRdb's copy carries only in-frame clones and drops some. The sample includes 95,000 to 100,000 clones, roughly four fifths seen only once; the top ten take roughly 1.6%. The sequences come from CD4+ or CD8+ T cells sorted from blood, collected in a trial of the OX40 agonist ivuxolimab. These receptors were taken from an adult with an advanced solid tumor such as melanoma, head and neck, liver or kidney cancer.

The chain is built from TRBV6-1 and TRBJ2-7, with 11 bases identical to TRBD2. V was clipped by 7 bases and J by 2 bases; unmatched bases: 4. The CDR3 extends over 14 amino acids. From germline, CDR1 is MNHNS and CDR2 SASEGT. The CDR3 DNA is TGTGCCAGCACCGGTAGCGGGAGGGCCTACGAGCAGTACTTC. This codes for CASTGSGRAYEQYF.

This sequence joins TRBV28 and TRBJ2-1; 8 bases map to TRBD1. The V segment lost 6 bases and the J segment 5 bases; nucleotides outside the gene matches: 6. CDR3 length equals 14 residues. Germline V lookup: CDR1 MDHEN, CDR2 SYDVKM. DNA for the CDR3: TGTGCCAGCAGACCGACAGGGGACGACAATGAGCAGTTCTTC. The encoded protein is CASRPTGDDNEQFF.

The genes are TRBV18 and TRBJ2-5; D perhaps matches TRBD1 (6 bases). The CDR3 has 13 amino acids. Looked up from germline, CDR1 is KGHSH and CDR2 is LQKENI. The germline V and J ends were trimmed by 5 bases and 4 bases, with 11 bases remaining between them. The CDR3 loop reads CASSIQGGETQYF. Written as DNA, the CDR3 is TGTGCCAGCTCAATACAGGGCGGAGAGACCCAGTACTTC.

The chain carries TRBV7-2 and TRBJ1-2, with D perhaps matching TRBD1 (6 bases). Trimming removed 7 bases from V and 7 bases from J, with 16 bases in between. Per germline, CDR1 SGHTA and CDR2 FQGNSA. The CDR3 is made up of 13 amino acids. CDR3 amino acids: CASTPGARLGYTF. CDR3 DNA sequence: TGTGCCAGCACCCCGGGGGCCCGCCTTGGCTACACCTTC.

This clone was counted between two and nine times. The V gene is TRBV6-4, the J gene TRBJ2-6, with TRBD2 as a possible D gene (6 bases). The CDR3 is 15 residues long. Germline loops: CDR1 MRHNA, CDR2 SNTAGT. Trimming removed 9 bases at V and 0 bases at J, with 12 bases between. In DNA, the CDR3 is TGTGCCAGTCCCGGGGGAAACTCTGGGGCCAACGTCCTGACTTTC. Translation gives CASPGGNSGANVLTF.

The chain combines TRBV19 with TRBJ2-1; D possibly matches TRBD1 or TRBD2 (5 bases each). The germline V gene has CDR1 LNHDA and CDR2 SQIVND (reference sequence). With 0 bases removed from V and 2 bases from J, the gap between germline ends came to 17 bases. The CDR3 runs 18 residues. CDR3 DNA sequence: TGTGCCAGTAGTATAGATCTATGGGGGACCGTCACCTACAATGAGCAGTTCTTC. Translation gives CASSIDLWGTVTYNEQFF.

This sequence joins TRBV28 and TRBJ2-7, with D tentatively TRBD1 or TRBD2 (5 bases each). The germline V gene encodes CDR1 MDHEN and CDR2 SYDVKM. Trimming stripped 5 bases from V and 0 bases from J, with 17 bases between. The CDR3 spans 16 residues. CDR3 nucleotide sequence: TGTGCCAGCAGTGTCGTTGGGAAGGGGAGCTCCTACGAGCAGTACTTC. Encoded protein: CASSVVGKGSSYEQYF. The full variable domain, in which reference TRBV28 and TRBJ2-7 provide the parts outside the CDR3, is DVKVTQSSRYLVKRTGEKVFLECVQDMDHENMFWYRQDPGLGLRLIYFSYDVKMKEKGDIPEGYSVSREKKERFSLILESASTNQTSMYLCASSVVGKGSSYEQYFGPGTRLTVT.

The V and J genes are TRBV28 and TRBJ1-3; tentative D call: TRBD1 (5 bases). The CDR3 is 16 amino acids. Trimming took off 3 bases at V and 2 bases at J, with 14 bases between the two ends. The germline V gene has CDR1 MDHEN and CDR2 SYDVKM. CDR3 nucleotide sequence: TGTGCCAGCAGTTTTTCGCAGGGTCTTCCTGGAAACACCATATATTTT. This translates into CASSFSQGLPGNTIYF.